This TCR beta chain was observed in a study of shared clonotypes between healthy human individuals. CDR3 length equals 13 residues. The germline V and J ends were trimmed by 5 bases and 3 bases, with 10 bases remaining between them. Germline values: CDR1 LGHNA, CDR2 YSLEER. Method: immunoSEQ multiplex PCR; TCRdb's copy keeps in-frame clones and lacks some. Among about 230,000 clones, approximately 70% were seen once, and the ten largest hold 11%. The sequencing sample was made of memory CD4+ T cells sorted from blood. Subset described: CD45RA-negative fraction. This clonotype was sampled from a man aged 30 to 39 in good health. V and J are TRBV4-3 and TRBJ2-5, with D possibly TRBD2 on 5 matching bases. CDR3 in amino acids: CASSSWGEETQYF. The CDR3 region has the DNA TGCGCCAGCAGCTCTTGGGGAGAAGAGACCCAGTACTTC.